The following is a T cell receptor (beta chain) sequence with its context. Germline V CDR1 and CDR2: SGHRS, YFSETQ. The CDR3 spans 15 residues. With 4 bases clipped from V and 6 bases from J, the junction kept 5 bases outside the gene matches. This sample stems from a study of blood T cell repertoires in COVID-19. Study details: Samples representing acute and convalescent COVID-19 were sourced from the United States, Italy and Spain. PBMCs, B-cell-depleted T cells, or T cells were the source of the cDNA or gDNA that made up the material.

During active infection, Seattle patients enrolled and were then monitored through disease. In the original workflow: It was from reference gene primer amplification that nucleated cell counts were estimated. Produced via immunoSEQ multiplex PCR; TCRdb's table is partial and in-frame only. Clonal size and the V and J genes are those of that table, whereas D and trimming came from the DNA. Seen here are 200,000 to 250,000 clones, about 81% observed once, and the top ten hold 7.5% to 9.5%. V and J are TRBV5-1 and TRBJ2-2; 11 bases align to TRBD1. The sequencing input was peripheral blood. The TCR was taken from a woman aged 80 or older with COVID-19, enrolled during active disease. CDR3 amino acids: CASSARTGGSGELFF. The CDR3 nucleotides read TGCGCCAGCAGCGCGAGGACAGGGGGCTCCGGGGAGCTGTTTTTT. The full variable domain, rest sourced from reference TRBV5-1 and TRBJ2-2, is KAGVTQTPRYLIKTRGQQVTLSCSPISGHRSVSWYQQTPGQGLQFLFEYFSETQRNKGNFPGRFSGRQFSNSRSEMNVSTLELGDSALYLCASSARTGGSGELFFGEGSRLTVL.